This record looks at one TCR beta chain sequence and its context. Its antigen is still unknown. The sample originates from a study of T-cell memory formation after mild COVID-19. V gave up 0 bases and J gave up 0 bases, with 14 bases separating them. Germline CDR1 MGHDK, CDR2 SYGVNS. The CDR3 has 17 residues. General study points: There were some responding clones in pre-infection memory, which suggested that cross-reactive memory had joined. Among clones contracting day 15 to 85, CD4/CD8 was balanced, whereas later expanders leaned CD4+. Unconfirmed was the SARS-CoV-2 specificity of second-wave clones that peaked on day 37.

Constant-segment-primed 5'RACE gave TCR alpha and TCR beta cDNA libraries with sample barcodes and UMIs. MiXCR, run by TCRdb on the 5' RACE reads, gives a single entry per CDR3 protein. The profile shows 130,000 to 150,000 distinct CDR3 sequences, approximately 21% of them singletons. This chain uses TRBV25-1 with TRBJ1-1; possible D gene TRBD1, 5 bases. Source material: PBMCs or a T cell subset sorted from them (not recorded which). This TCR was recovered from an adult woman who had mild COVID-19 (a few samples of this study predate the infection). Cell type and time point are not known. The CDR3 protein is CASSEYGQGFMNTEAFF. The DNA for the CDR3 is TGTGCCAGCAGTGAATATGGGCAGGGTTTCATGAACACTGAAGCTTTCTTT.